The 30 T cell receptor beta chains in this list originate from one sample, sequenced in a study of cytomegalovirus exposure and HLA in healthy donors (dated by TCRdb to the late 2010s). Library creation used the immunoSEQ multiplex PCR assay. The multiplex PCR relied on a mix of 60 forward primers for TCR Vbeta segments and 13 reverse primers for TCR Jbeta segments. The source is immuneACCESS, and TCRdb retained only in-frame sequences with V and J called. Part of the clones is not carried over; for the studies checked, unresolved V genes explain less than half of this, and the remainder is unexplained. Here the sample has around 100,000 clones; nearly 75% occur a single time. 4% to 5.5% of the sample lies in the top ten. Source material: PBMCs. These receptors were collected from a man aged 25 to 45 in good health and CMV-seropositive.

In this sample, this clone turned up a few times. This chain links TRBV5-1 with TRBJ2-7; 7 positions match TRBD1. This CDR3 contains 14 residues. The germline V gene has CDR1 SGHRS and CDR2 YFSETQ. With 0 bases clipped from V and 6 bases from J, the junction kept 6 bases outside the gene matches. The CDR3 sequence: CASSLVVRGTEQYF. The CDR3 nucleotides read TGCGCCAGCAGCTTGGTTGTCAGGGGGACCGAGCAGTACTTC.

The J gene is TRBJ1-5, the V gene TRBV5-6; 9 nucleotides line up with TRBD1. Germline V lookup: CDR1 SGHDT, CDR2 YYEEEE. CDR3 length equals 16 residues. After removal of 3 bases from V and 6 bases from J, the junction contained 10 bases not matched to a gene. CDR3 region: CASSWRGQGSGQPQHF. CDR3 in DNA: TGTGCCAGCAGCTGGCGGGGACAGGGTAGTGGTCAGCCCCAGCATTTT.

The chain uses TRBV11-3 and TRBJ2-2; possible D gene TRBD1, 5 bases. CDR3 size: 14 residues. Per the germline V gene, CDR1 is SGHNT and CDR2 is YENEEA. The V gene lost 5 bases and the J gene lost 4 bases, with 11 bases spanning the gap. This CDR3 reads CASSTGRSTGELFF. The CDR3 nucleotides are TGTGCCAGCAGCACAGGACGGAGCACCGGGGAGCTGTTTTTT.

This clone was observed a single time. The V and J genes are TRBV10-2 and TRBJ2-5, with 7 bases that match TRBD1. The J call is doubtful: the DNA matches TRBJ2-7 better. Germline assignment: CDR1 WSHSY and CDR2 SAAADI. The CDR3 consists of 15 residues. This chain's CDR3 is CASTDTGTESYEQYF. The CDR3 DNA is TGCGCCAGCACCGACACAGGGACAGAGTCCTACGAGCAGTACTTC.

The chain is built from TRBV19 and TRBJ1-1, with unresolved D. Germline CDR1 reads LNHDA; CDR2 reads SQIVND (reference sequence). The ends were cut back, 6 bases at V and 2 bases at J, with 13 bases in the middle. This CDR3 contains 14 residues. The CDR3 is CASSLRGSNTEAFF. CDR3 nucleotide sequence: TGTGCCAGTAGCCTCCGGGGAAGTAACACTGAAGCTTTCTTT.

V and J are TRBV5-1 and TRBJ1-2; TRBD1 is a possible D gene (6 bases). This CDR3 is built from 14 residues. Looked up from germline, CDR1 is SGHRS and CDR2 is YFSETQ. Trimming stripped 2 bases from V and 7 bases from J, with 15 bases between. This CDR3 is CASSFEQGEGGYTF. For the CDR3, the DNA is TGCGCCAGCAGCTTTGAACAGGGTGAGGGTGGCTACACCTTC.

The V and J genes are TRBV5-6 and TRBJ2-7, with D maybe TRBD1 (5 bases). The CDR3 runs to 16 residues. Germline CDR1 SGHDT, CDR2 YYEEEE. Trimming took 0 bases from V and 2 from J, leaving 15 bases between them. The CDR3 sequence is CASSLVGQETPYEQYF. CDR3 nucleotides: TGTGCCAGCAGCTTGGTGGGGCAGGAGACCCCCTACGAGCAGTACTTC.

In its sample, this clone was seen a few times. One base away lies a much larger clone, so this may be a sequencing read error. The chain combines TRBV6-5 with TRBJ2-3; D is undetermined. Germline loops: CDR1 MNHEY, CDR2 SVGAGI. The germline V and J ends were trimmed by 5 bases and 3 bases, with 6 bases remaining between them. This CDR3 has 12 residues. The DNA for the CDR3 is TGTGCCAGCAGTCTGGAGACAGATACGCAGTATTTT. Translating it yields CASSLETDTQYF.

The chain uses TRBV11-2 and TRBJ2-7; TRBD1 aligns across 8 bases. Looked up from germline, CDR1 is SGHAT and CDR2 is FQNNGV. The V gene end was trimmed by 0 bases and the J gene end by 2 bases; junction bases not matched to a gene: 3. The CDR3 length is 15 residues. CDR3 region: CASSLEGTGPYEQYF. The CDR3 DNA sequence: TGTGCCAGCAGCTTAGAAGGGACAGGTCCCTACGAGCAGTACTTC.

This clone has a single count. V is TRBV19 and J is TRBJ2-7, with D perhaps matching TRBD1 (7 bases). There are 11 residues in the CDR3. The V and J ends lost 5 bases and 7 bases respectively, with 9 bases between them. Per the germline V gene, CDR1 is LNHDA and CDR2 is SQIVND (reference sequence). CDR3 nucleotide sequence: TGTGCCAGTAGTCAGGGGGGAGAGCAGTACTTC. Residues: CASSQGGEQYF.

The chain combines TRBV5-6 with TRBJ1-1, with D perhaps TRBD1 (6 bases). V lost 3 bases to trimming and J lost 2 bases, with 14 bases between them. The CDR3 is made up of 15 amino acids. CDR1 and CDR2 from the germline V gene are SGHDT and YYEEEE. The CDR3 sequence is CASSSAGTLNTEAFF. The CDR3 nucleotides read TGTGCCAGCAGCTCAGCCGGGACACTTAACACTGAAGCTTTCTTT.

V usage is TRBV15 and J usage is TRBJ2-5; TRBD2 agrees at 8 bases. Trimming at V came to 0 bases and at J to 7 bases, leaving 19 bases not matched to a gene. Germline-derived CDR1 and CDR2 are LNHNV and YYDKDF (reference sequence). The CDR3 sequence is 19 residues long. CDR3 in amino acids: CATSRDGGAGGPVVLTQYF. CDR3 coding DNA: TGTGCCACCAGCAGAGACGGCGGGGCGGGGGGACCGGTGGTTTTGACCCAGTACTTC.

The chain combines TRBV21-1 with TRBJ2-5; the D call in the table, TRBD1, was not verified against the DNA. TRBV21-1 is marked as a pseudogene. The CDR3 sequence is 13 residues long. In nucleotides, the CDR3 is TGTGCCAGCAGCAAAATAAGACAGGAGACCCAGTACTTC. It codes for CASSKIRQETQYF.

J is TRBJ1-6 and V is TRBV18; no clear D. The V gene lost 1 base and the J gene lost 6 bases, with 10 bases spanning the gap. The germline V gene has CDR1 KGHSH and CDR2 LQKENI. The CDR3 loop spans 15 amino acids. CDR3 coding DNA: TGTGCCAGCTCACCACAGAGCGTTTTTAATTCACCCCTCCACTTT. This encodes CASSPQSVFNSPLHF.

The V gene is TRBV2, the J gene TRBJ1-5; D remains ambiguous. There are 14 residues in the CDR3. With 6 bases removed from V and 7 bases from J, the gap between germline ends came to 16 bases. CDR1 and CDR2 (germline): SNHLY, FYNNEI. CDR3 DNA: TGTGCCAGCAGGCTGGGGTACCCGGGACAGCCCCAGCATTTT. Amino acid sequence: CASRLGYPGQPQHF.

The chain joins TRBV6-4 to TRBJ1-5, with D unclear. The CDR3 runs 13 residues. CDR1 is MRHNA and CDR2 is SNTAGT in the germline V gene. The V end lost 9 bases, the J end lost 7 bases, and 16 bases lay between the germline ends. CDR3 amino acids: CASAGEEGQPQHF. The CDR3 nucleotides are TGTGCCAGTGCCGGGGAAGAAGGGCAGCCCCAGCATTTT.

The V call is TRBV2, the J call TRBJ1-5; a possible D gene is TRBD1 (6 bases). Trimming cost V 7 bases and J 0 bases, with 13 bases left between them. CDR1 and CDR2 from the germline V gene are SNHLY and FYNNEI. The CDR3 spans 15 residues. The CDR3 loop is CASNRERNSNQPQHF. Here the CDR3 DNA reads TGTGCCAGCAACAGGGAGCGTAATAGCAATCAGCCCCAGCATTTT.

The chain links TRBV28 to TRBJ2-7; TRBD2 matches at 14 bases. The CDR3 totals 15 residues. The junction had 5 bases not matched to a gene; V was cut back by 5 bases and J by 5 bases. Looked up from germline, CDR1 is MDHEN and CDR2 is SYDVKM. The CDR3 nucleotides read TGTGCCAGCAGTCCCCCGGGACTAGCGGGGGACGAGCAGTACTTC. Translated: CASSPPGLAGDEQYF.

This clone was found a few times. The CDR3 coding sequence is TGTGCCAGCAGCGTAACCTCCCAGGGGATTGGAAACACCATATATTTT. This encodes CASSVTSQGIGNTIYF. V gene TRBV9 combines with J gene TRBJ1-3, with a possible D match to TRBD1 (6 bases). This CDR3 has 16 residues. Per germline, CDR1 SGDLS and CDR2 YYNGEE. V lost 1 base, J lost 3 bases, and 14 bases lay in between. The whole variable domain, filled in from reference TRBV9 and TRBJ1-3, reads DSGVTQTPKHLITATGQRVTLRCSPRSGDLSVYWYQQSLDQGLQFLIQYYNGEERAKGNILERFSAQQFPDLHSELNLSSLELGDSALYFCASSVTSQGIGNTIYFGEGSWLTVV.

The CDR3 DNA is TGCGCCAGCAGCAAAGGAGCACGGGGAGCCCAAGAGACCCAGTACTTC. Amino acid sequence: CASSKGARGAQETQYF. The V gene is TRBV4-1, the J gene TRBJ2-5; D may be TRBD2 (5 bases). Deletions cut 5 bases from V and 1 base from J, with 17 bases between. The CDR3 extends over 16 amino acids. The germline gives CDR1 MGHRA, CDR2 YSYEKL.

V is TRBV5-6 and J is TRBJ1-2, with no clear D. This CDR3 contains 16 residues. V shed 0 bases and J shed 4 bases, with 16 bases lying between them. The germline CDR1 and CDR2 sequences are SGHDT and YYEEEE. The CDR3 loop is CASSLDGSRLSYGYTF. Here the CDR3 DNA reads TGTGCCAGCAGCTTGGATGGGAGCCGGTTGTCCTATGGCTACACCTTC.

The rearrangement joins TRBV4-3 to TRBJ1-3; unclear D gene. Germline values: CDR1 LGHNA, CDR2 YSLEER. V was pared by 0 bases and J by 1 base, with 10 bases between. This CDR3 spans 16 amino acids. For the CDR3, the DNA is TGCGCCAGCAGCCAAGAGCTAGGGAGTTCTGGAAACACCATATATTTT. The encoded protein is CASSQELGSSGNTIYF.

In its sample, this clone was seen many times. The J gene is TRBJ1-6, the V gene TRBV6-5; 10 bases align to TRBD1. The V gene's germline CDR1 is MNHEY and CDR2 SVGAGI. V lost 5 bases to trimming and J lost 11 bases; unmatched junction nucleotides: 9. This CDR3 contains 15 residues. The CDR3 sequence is CASSTSGTGETPLHF. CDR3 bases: TGTGCCAGCAGTACTTCCGGGACAGGGGAGACACCCCTCCACTTT.

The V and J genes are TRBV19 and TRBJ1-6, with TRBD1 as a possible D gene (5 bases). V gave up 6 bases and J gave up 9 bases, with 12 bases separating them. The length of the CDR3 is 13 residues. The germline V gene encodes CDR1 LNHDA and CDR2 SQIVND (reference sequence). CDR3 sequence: CASRAGGSSPLHF. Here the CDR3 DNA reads TGTGCCAGTAGAGCGGGGGGTAGTTCACCCCTCCACTTT.

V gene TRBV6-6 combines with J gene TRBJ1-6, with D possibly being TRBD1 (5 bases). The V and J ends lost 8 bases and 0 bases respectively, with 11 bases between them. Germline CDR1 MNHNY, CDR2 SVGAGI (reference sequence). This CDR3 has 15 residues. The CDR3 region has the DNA TGTGCCAGCGGGATCAGGGCCTCCTATAATTCACCCCTCCACTTT. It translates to CASGIRASYNSPLHF.

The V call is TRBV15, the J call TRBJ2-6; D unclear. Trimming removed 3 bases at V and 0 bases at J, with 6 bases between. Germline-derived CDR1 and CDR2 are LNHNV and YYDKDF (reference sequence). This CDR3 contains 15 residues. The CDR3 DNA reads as TGTGCCACCAGCAGCCGGAGCTCTGGGGCCAACGTCCTGACTTTC. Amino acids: CATSSRSSGANVLTF.

Here the CDR3 reads CASSVGVAGTYEQYF. CDR3 DNA: TGTGCCAGCAGCGTAGGGGTAGCGGGGACCTACGAGCAGTACTTC. V and J are TRBV9 and TRBJ2-7; 8 bases map to TRBD2. The J segment lost 2 bases and the V segment lost 0 bases, leaving 4 bases of the junction unmatched. From germline, CDR1 is SGDLS and CDR2 YYNGEE. CDR3 length: 15 amino acids.

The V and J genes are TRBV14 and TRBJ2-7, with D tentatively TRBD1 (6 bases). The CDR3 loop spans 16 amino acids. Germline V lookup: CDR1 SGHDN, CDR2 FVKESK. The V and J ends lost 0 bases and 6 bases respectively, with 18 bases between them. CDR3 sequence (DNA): TGTGCCAGCAGCCAAGAGTTGCCAGGGGCGTCAAGCGAGCAGTACTTC. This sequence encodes CASSQELPGASSEQYF.

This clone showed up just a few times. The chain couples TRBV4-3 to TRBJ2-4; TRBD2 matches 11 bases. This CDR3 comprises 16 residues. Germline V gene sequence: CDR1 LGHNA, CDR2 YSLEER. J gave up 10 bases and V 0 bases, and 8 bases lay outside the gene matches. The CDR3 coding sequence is TGCGCCAGCAGCCAAGATCTAAAACTAGCGGGAGAGATTCAGTACTTC. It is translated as CASSQDLKLAGEIQYF.

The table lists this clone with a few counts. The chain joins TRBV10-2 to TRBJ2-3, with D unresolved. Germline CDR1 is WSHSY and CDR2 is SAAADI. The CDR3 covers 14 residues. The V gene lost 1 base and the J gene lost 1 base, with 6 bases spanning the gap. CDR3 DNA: TGCGCCAGCAGTGAGTGGGCGCGCACAGATACGCAGTATTTT. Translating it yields CASSEWARTDTQYF.